Listed here are 5 T cell receptor beta chains from one sample, sequenced in a study of T cell changes during pregnancy in multiple sclerosis (dated by TCRdb to the late 2010s). Libraries were made using the immunoSEQ multiplex PCR assay. TCRdb obtained this table from immuneACCESS and retained in-frame rearrangements with V and J assigned. These tables miss some clones; where compared with another copy, unresolved V genes account for less than half of the shortfall, and the remainder is unexplained. This sample holds tens of thousands of clones; about 95% were observed only once. The ten top clones hold approximately 1.8% of the sample. The material sequenced was peripheral blood, taken in the third trimester of pregnancy. These receptors all come from a female donor with multiple sclerosis, enrolled in a pregnancy study.

This rearrangement joins TRBV5-4 to TRBJ1-6, with 7 bases fitting TRBD1. The CDR3 contains 15 residues. V was clipped by 0 bases and J by 5 bases; unmatched bases: 2. Germline V lookup: CDR1 SGHNT, CDR2 YYREEE (reference sequence). The CDR3 loop is CASSLGTGNNSPLHF. The CDR3 DNA reads as TGTGCCAGCAGCTTGGGGACAGGCAATAATTCACCCCTCCACTTT. Complete variable domain (other parts from reference TRBV5-4 and TRBJ1-6): ETGVTQSPTHLIKTRGQQVTLRCSSQSGHNTVSWYQQALGQGPQFIFQYYREEENGRGNFPPRFSGLQFPNYSSELNVNALELDDSALYLCASSLGTGNNSPLHFGNGTRLTVT.

The chain links TRBV10-3 to TRBJ1-1; D remains unclear. Germline lookup yields CDR1 ENHRY and CDR2 SYGVKD. V was trimmed by 2 bases and J by 1 base, leaving 11 bases between them. The CDR3 is made up of 15 amino acids. The CDR3 protein is CAISEVNPRNTEAFF. DNA of the CDR3: TGTGCCATCAGTGAGGTGAACCCGAGGAACACTGAAGCTTTCTTT.

This chain joins TRBV6-1 and TRBJ1-1, with D possibly being TRBD1 (6 bases). V gave up 7 bases and J gave up 4 bases, with 16 bases separating them. The germline gives CDR1 MNHNS, CDR2 SASEGT. The CDR3 sequence is 14 residues long. CDR3 residues: CASTGQFSSTEAFF. The CDR3 nucleotides are TGTGCCAGCACAGGACAGTTCTCGAGCACTGAAGCTTTCTTT.

The rearrangement links TRBV19 to TRBJ2-7, with D possibly matching TRBD1 (5 bases). The germline V gene has CDR1 LNHDA and CDR2 SQIVND (reference sequence). V was clipped by 3 bases and J by 0 bases, with 15 bases between them. The CDR3 contains 16 residues. The CDR3 DNA sequence: TGTGCCAGTAGTATGCCGCGGACACGAAGCTCCTACGAGCAGTACTTC. This sequence encodes CASSMPRTRSSYEQYF.

The chain uses TRBV7-8 and TRBJ1-3, with 9 bases fitting TRBD1. V was pared by 5 bases and J by 1 base, with 6 bases of the junction left unmatched. This CDR3 spans 16 amino acids. Germline values: CDR1 SGHVS, CDR2 FQNEAQ. CDR3 DNA: TGTGCCAGCAGCGTGGGACAGGGTAGATCTGGAAACACCATATATTTT. It yields the protein CASSVGQGRSGNTIYF.